The T cell receptor (beta chain) under discussion was sequenced for a study of post-analysis software for immune sequencing data. The study's findings and limits: Elevated frequency relative to controls characterized about 5 TRBV segments in patients, TRBV5-6, TRBV5-1 and TRBV20-1 among them.

Regarding this clonotype: Its antigen is unidentified. A junction end diverges from the germline sequence, so it may reflect a read error.

The CDR3 contains 14 residues. The germline gives CDR1 DFQATT, CDR2 SNEGSKA (reference sequence). The authors incorporated unique molecular identifiers into the TCR beta cDNA libraries. TCRdb fed the PCR reads into MiXCR, producing one record per CDR3 protein. The repertoire includes about 540,000 distinct CDR3 sequences, around 36% of them detected once, and 4.5% to 7.5% sits in the top ten. Material: blood. This chain uses TRBV20-1 with TRBJ1-5, with D hard to call. This TCR derives from a girl aged 2-17 years with multiple sclerosis. CDR3 coding DNA: TGCAGTGCAAGAGTCGAGGTGAGCAATCAGCCCCAGCATTTT. Translated, it gives CSARVEVSNQPQHF.